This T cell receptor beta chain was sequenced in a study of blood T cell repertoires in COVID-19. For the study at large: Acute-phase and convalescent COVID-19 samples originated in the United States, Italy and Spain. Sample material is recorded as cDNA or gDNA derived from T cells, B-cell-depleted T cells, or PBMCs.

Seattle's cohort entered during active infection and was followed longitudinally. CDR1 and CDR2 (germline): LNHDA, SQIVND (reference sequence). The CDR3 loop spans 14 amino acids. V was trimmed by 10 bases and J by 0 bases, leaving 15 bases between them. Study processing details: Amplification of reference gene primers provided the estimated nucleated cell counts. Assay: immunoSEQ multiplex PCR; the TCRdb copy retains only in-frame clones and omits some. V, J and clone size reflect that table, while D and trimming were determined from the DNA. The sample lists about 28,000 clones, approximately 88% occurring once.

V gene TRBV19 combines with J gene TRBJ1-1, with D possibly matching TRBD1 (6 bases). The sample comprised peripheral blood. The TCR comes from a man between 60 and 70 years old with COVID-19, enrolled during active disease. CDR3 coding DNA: TGTGCCACGGAAAAGGGGGAAATGAACACTGAAGCTTTCTTT. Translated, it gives CATEKGEMNTEAFF. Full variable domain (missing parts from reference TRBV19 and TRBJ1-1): DGGITQSPKYLFRKEGQNVTLSCEQNLNHDAMYWYRQDPGQGLRLIYYSQIVNDFQKGDIAEGYSVSREKKESFPLTVTSAQKNPTAFYLCATEKGEMNTEAFFGQGTRLTVV.